The sequence of this T cell receptor (beta chain) was determined in a study of cytomegalovirus exposure and HLA in healthy donors. PCR used 60 Vbeta primers and 13 Jbeta primers. Clones were sequenced by immunoSEQ multiplex PCR, and TCRdb holds only the in-frame ones, with some missing. The sample shows some 130,000 clones, approximately 85% of them seen only once. With 2 bases clipped from V and 0 bases from J, the junction kept 2 bases outside the gene matches. Germline V lookup: CDR1 SGHRS, CDR2 YFSETQ. There are 15 residues in the CDR3. Donors were ostensibly healthy at sampling, although undocumented immune exposures were probable. Findings of the study overall: Later, an analysis showed that TCR beta chains associated with HLA were more clonally expanded than others that were equally common.

Points on this clone: Its antigen remains unknown.

The sequence was collected from a woman between 25 and 40 years old in good health and CMV-seropositive. The rearrangement uses TRBV5-1 and TRBJ1-5; TRBD1 matches at 7 bases. Sequencing was performed on PBMCs. Here the CDR3 reads CASSLTGDSNQPQHF. The CDR3 coding sequence is TGCGCCAGCAGCTTAACAGGGGATAGCAATCAGCCCCAGCATTTT. Variable domain in full (rest from reference TRBV5-1 and TRBJ1-5): KAGVTQTPRYLIKTRGQQVTLSCSPISGHRSVSWYQQTPGQGLQFLFEYFSETQRNKGNFPGRFSGRQFSNSRSEMNVSTLELGDSALYLCASSLTGDSNQPQHFGDGTRLSIL.